The clone carrying this T cell receptor (beta chain) was counted once. The record originates from a study of blood T cell repertoires in COVID-19. Study details: Sites in the United States, Italy and Spain provided acute and convalescent COVID-19 samples. T cells, B-cell-depleted T cells, or PBMCs provided the cDNA or gDNA that served as material.

Original processing notes: Amplification of reference gene primers was used by the study to estimate nucleated cell counts. Assay used: immunoSEQ multiplex PCR; TCRdb lists only in-frame clones, some missing. The DNA gave D and trimming, while V, J and clone size come from that table. The repertoire includes more than 200,000 clones, 75% to 90% of them detected once, and around 2.5% sits in the top ten. The CDR3 sequence is 15 residues long. The ends were cut back, 5 bases at V and 5 bases at J, with 18 bases in the middle. Per germline, CDR1 MNHEY and CDR2 SVGAGI. The specimen was peripheral blood. J is TRBJ2-5 and V is TRBV6-5; D is perhaps TRBD2 (5 bases). This TCR was recovered from a woman aged 70-85 years with active or convalescent COVID-19. CDR3 nucleotide sequence: TGTGCCAGCAGTCCCGGACTGGGTAACGTCGAGACCCAGTACTTC. Amino acids: CASSPGLGNVETQYF.